Here is one T cell receptor beta chain with its context. The antigen is not known. The sample belongs to a study of Graves' ophthalmopathy and Graves' hyperthyroidism. Study conclusions and caveats: Ophthalmopathy progression was predicted with approximately 68% sensitivity and approximately 72% specificity.

Amplified material comprised TCR beta CDR3 regions derived from RNA transcripts. Scientists carried out first-round RT-PCR using HTBI primers and then a second-round multiplex PCR. From the multiplex PCR reads, TCRdb called clonotypes with MiXCR, one entry per CDR3 protein. The sample includes 1 million to 1.3 million distinct CDR3 sequences, 35% to 40% of them seen just once. Sequencing was performed on peripheral blood or thyroid tissue (not recorded which). This clonotype was obtained from an adult man with Graves' hyperthyroidism.

In nucleotides, the CDR3 is TGTGCCAGCAGCTTAGGCGGGATTGGGGAGACCCAGTACTTC. Its translation: CASSLGGIGETQYF. This sequence joins TRBV7-9 and TRBJ2-5, with D possibly being TRBD2 (6 bases). The length of the CDR3 is 14 residues. Germline V CDR1 and CDR2: SEHNR, FQNEAQ (reference sequence). V lost 1 base, J lost 5 bases, and 11 bases lay in between.